The 24 T cell receptor beta chains listed next were all sequenced from one sample in a study of T cell clones after liver transplantation. Antigens for these TCRs are unknown. Sequencing of dividing CFSE-low cells from the MLR defined alloreactive TCRbeta sequences. Method: immunoSEQ multiplex PCR; TCRdb's copy keeps in-frame clones and lacks some. The repertoire includes a few thousand clones, about a fifth of them detected once, and 15% to 17% sits in the top ten. The specimen sequenced was CD8+ T cells from cultured PBMCs. The receptors were gathered from a human patient who received a liver transplant. Certain T cells may be donor cells from the graft.

By its share, this clone is large. The same CDR3 can be traced to other DNA sequences in this sample. The chain uses TRBV29-1 and TRBJ2-7; D call uncertain. With 3 bases removed from V and 3 bases from J, the gap between germline ends came to 6 bases. The germline CDR1 and CDR2 sequences are SQVTM and ANQGSEA. The CDR3 has 11 amino acids. The CDR3 nucleotides are TGCAGCGTTGACAAGGGCTACGAGCAGTACTTC. Translating it yields CSVDKGYEQYF.

In this sample, this clone turned up a few times. Mismatch with germline at one junction end may stem from a read error. The chain joins TRBV11-2 to TRBJ2-6, with D maybe TRBD2 (9 bases). This CDR3 contains 17 residues. The germline V gene has CDR1 SGHAT and CDR2 FQNNGV. The CDR3 protein is CARGGGQVISGANGLTF. The CDR3 bases are TGTGCCCGCGGGGGGGGACAGGTTATCTCGGGGGCCAACGGCCTGACTTTC.

This clone was seen only a few times. The CDR3 DNA sequence: TGTGCCAGCAGCGTAGACCCGTCCTACGAGCAGTACTTC. This sequence encodes CASSVDPSYEQYF. V gene TRBV9 combines with J gene TRBJ2-7; D remains unclear. The CDR3 is 13 residues long. Trimming removed 0 bases from V and 1 base from J, with 5 bases in between. Germline CDR1 SGDLS, CDR2 YYNGEE.

The V and J genes are TRBV4-2 and TRBJ1-2; D not resolved. CDR3 length equals 12 residues. Germline CDR1 reads LGHNA; CDR2 reads YNFKEQ. V was trimmed by 5 bases and J by 4 bases, leaving 8 bases between them. In DNA form, the CDR3 reads TGTGCCAGCAGCTTAGGCACCTATGGCTACACCTTC. This gives the protein CASSLGTYGYTF.

This sequence joins TRBV5-5 and TRBJ2-3, with TRBD1 matching 9 bases. This CDR3 is built from 16 residues. Looked up from germline, CDR1 is SGHKS and CDR2 is YYEKEE (reference sequence). Unmatched junction bases numbered 5, after V lost 3 bases and J lost 0 bases. CDR3 DNA: TGTGCCAGCAGCTCCTACAGGGGGCTAAGCACAGATACGCAGTATTTT. Its protein product is CASSSYRGLSTDTQYF. Variable domain in full (rest from reference TRBV5-5 and TRBJ2-3): DAGVTQSPTHLIKTRGQQVTLRCSPISGHKSVSWYQQVLGQGPQFIFQYYEKEERGRGNFPDRFSARQFPNYSSELNVNALLLGDSALYLCASSSYRGLSTDTQYFGPGTRLTVL.

This sequence joins TRBV30 and TRBJ2-5; 11 positions match TRBD1. The end of the DNA is better explained by TRBJ2-7, so the J call may be wrong. The CDR3 extends over 14 amino acids. CDR1 GTSNPN and CDR2 SVGIG come from the germline V gene (reference sequence). The CDR3 sequence is CAWGGQGEGYEQYF. In nucleotides, the CDR3 is TGTGCCTGGGGGGGACAGGGGGAAGGCTACGAGCAGTACTTC.

The CDR3 coding sequence is TGTGCCAGCAGCTCCACCTCGGGTGAGGCAGGTAGCGGCGAGCAGTACTTC. Protein: CASSSTSGEAGSGEQYF. This rearrangement joins TRBV11-3 to TRBJ2-7, with D possibly being TRBD2 (6 bases). This CDR3 has 17 amino acids. V lost 4 bases, J lost 6 bases, and 25 bases lay in between. Looked up from germline, CDR1 is SGHNT and CDR2 is YENEEA.

In its sample, this clone ranks as medium-sized. The CDR3 loop reads CASRELISNSDTQYF. As DNA, the CDR3 is TGTGCCAGCCGGGAGTTAATCTCAAACTCAGATACGCAGTATTTT. V gene TRBV5-4 combines with J gene TRBJ2-3, with D perhaps TRBD2 (6 bases). Trimming removed 7 bases from V and 4 bases from J, with 19 bases in between. The CDR3 runs to 15 residues. CDR1 is SGHNT, CDR2 YYREEE, per germline (reference sequence).

This sequence joins TRBV11-2 and TRBJ1-1, with D perhaps TRBD1 (5 bases). In germline, CDR1 is SGHAT, CDR2 FQNNGV. V lost 5 bases, J lost 3 bases, and 16 bases lay in between. The CDR3 runs 15 residues. This chain's CDR3 is CASSPGDGGYTEAFF. CDR3 sequence (DNA): TGTGCCAGCAGCCCCGGGGACGGGGGGTACACTGAAGCTTTCTTT.

This clone was detected only a few times. The rearrangement uses TRBV19 and TRBJ1-5; TRBD1 matches 7 bases. CDR1 and CDR2 (germline): LNHDA, SQIVND (reference sequence). The ends lost 3 bases at V and 0 bases at J; junction bases unmatched: 8. This CDR3 comprises 17 residues. The CDR3 coding sequence is TGTGCCAGTAGTATCAGGCAGGGGGATTATAGCAATCAGCCCCAGCATTTT. Residues: CASSIRQGDYSNQPQHF. Combining the CDR3 with reference TRBV19 and TRBJ1-5 gives the whole variable domain DGGITQSPKYLFRKEGQNVTLSCEQNLNHDAMYWYRQDPGQGLRLIYYSQIVNDFQKGDIAEGYSVSREKKESFPLTVTSAQKNPTAFYLCASSIRQGDYSNQPQHFGDGTRLSIL.

This clone was observed a handful of times. A far larger clone differs by one base, so this is likely a read error. Other nucleotide sequences from this sample produce the same CDR3. The V and J genes are TRBV9 and TRBJ1-5, with D uncertain. Germline values: CDR1 SGDLS, CDR2 YYNGEE. The V end lost 4 bases, the J end lost 2 bases, and 7 bases lay between the germline ends. This CDR3 region has 13 residues. The CDR3 here is CASSRGGNQPQHF. The CDR3 DNA sequence: TGTGCCAGCAGCCGTGGCGGCAATCAGCCCCAGCATTTT.

Comments on this clone: A far larger clone is a single base away, which makes a read error likely. V is TRBV7-6 and J is TRBJ2-6, with a possible D match to TRBD1 (8 bases). Germline V lookup: CDR1 SGHVS, CDR2 FNYEAQ. This CDR3 comprises 17 residues. The V end lost 8 bases, the J end lost 0 bases, and 17 bases lay between the germline ends. CDR3 bases: TGTGCCAGCGGGGGGGGACAGGTTATCTCTGGGGCCAACGTCCTGACTTTC. It encodes CASGGGQVISGANVLTF.

The J gene is TRBJ2-7, the V gene TRBV4-1; D may correspond to TRBD1 or TRBD2 (5 bases each). V dropped 1 base and J dropped 0 bases, with 13 bases sitting between them. This CDR3 spans 16 amino acids. CDR1 is MGHRA and CDR2 is YSYEKL in the germline V gene. The chain's CDR3 is CASSQGSGRNSYEQYF. As DNA, the CDR3 is TGCGCCAGCAGCCAAGGGTCGGGACGGAACTCCTACGAGCAGTACTTC.

V gene TRBV27 combines with J gene TRBJ1-5; perhaps TRBD1 as D (6 bases). The CDR3 has 14 residues. Germline V CDR1 and CDR2: MNHEY, SMNVEV (reference sequence). The ends were cut back, 2 bases at V and 6 bases at J, with 11 bases in the middle. The CDR3 DNA sequence: TGTGCCAGCAGTTTAAGGGGGAGAGGTCAGCCCCAGCATTTT. Translated, it gives CASSLRGRGQPQHF.

The chain carries TRBV30 and TRBJ2-2; TRBD1 is a possible D gene (5 bases). The germline V gene has CDR1 GTSNPN and CDR2 SVGIG (reference sequence). The CDR3 loop spans 15 amino acids. This chain's CDR3 is CSLKKAGPDTGELFF. Here the CDR3 DNA reads TGTTCCTTGAAGAAGGCAGGGCCGGACACCGGGGAGCTGTTTTTT. Variable domain in full (rest from reference TRBV30 and TRBJ2-2): SQTIHQWPATLVQPVGSPLSLECTVEGTSNPNLYWYRQAAGRGLQLLFYSVGIGQISSEVPQNLSASRPQDRQFILSSKKLLLSDSGFYLCSLKKAGPDTGELFFGEGSRLTVL.

The rearrangement uses TRBV7-6 and TRBJ1-2; D not resolved. Deletions cut 1 base from V and 4 bases from J, with 4 bases between. The CDR3 length is 12 residues. Germline V gene sequence: CDR1 SGHVS, CDR2 FNYEAQ. The CDR3 loop is CASSLGTYGYTF. DNA of the CDR3: TGTGCCAGCAGCTTAGGCACCTATGGCTACACCTTC.

A note on this clone: The germline gene is not matched at one end of the junction; a read error may be the cause. The V call is TRBV4-1, the J call TRBJ2-1; no firm D call. The CDR3 has 13 amino acids. Germline V gene lookup returns CDR1 MGHRA and CDR2 YSYEKL. The CDR3 nucleotides read TGTGCCAGCAGCCCCCGGCTGGACAATGAGCAGTTCTTC. It specifies CASSPRLDNEQFF.

Written as DNA, the CDR3 is TGTGCCAGCCCCTCCGGGAGAGGCACAGATACGCAGTATTTT. It specifies CASPSGRGTDTQYF. V usage is TRBV28 and J usage is TRBJ2-3, with D possibly matching TRBD2 (6 bases). Trimming took off 8 bases at V and 1 base at J, with 13 bases between the two ends. CDR1 MDHEN and CDR2 SYDVKM come from the germline V gene. This CDR3 has 14 residues.

This clone turned up a few times. With a much larger clone just one base away, this may be a read error. This chain uses TRBV18 with TRBJ2-7; no firm D call. Trimming cost V 8 bases and J 0 bases, with 5 bases left between them. Germline V gene data show CDR1 as KGHSH and CDR2 as LQKENI. The CDR3 is 11 residues long. The CDR3 region is CASADSYEQYF. CDR3 nucleotide sequence: TGTGCCAGCGCAGACTCCTACGAGCAGTACTTC.

By frequency in the sample, this clone is large (0.1 to 1%). This rearrangement joins TRBV4-3 to TRBJ1-2; D is undetermined. V was trimmed by 0 bases and J by 5 bases, leaving 13 bases between them. CDR3 size: 15 residues. Germline assignment: CDR1 LGHNA and CDR2 YSLEER. This CDR3 reads CASSQDRGLWYGYTF. The CDR3 DNA follows: TGCGCCAGCAGCCAAGATCGAGGGTTGTGGTATGGCTACACCTTC.

This clone is large within its sample. A much more abundant neighbour one base away suggests this may be a read error. Other DNA sequences from this sample encode an identical CDR3 as well. The chain carries TRBV2 and TRBJ2-7; possibly TRBD1 for D (5 bases). The CDR3 consists of 10 residues. Trimming left V 8 bases short and J 4 bases short, with 6 bases between. Germline V gene sequence: CDR1 SNHLY, CDR2 FYNNEI. The chain's CDR3 is CASGAYEQYF. As DNA, the CDR3 is TGTGCCAGCGGGGCGTACGAGCAGTACTTC. Using reference TRBV2 and TRBJ2-7 for the parts outside the CDR3, the full variable domain is EPEVTQTPSHQVTQMGQEVILRCVPISNHLYFYWYRQILGQKVEFLVSFYNNEISEKSEIFDDQFSVERPDGSNFTLKIRSTKLEDSAMYFCASGAYEQYFGPGTRLTVT.

This clone was counted only a few times. The gene calls are TRBV7-2 and TRBJ2-1; the match to TRBD2 covers 9 bases. Germline assignment: CDR1 SGHTA and CDR2 FQGNSA. V lost 5 bases to trimming and J lost 0 bases; unmatched junction nucleotides: 8. The length of the CDR3 is 17 residues. The CDR3 spells CASSEPAGGPSYNEQFF. The CDR3 nucleotides read TGTGCCAGCAGCGAACCAGCGGGAGGCCCCTCCTACAATGAGCAGTTCTTC.

On this clone itself: A single base separates this from a much larger clone, so it may be a read error. The CDR3 nucleotides are TGTGCCACCACCCCCCCCAGGGTCTACACCGGGGAGCTGTTTTTT. Protein: CATTPPRVYTGELFF. The chain is built from TRBV28 and TRBJ2-2; D possibly corresponds to TRBD1 (5 bases). V was cut by 10 bases and J by 3 bases, with 18 bases left in between. The CDR3 runs to 15 residues. Germline loops: CDR1 MDHEN, CDR2 SYDVKM.

In regard to this clone: A single base is all that separates this from a far larger clone, so a read error is likely. The chain carries TRBV11-2 and TRBJ2-6; possible D gene TRBD1, 8 bases. V dropped 8 bases and J dropped 0 bases, with 17 bases sitting between them. The CDR3 runs to 17 residues. In germline, CDR1 is SGHAT, CDR2 FQNNGV. CDR3 bases: TGTGCCAGCGGGAGGGGACAGGTTATCTCTGGGGCCAACGTCCTGACTTTC. This sequence encodes CASGRGQVISGANVLTF. Combining the CDR3 with reference TRBV11-2 and TRBJ2-6 gives the whole variable domain EAGVAQSPRYKIIEKRQSVAFWCNPISGHATLYWYQQILGQGPKLLIQFQNNGVVDDSQLPKDRFSAERLKGVDSTLKIQPAKLEDSAVYLCASGRGQVISGANVLTFGAGSRLTVL.